The 13 T cell receptor beta chains reported below all come from one sample, sequenced in a study of cytotoxic CD8 clonotypes in ibrutinib-treated CLL. TCRdb's table, derived via immunoSEQ multiplex PCR, lists solely in-frame clones and lacks some. The sample includes roughly 160,000 clones, under 85% of them seen just once. The source material was PBMCs, sampled after 24 months of ibrutinib treatment. The receptors derive from a human donor with chronic lymphocytic leukemia.

The rearrangement uses TRBV6-1 and TRBJ2-7, with 11 bases matching TRBD2. Trimming cost V 3 bases and J 2 bases; bases outside gene matches: 3. The CDR3 is made up of 15 amino acids. Per the germline V gene, CDR1 is MNHNS and CDR2 is SASEGT. The CDR3 DNA reads TGTGCCAGCAGTGAGAGACTAGCGGGGCCCTACGAGCAGTACTTC. It translates to CASSERLAGPYEQYF.

The V and J genes are TRBV27 and TRBJ2-1; 7 bases align to TRBD2. CDR1 and CDR2 from the germline V gene are MNHEY and SMNVEV (reference sequence). The CDR3 sequence is 16 residues long. Unmatched junction bases numbered 16, after V lost 5 bases and J lost 9 bases. The CDR3 DNA sequence: TGTGCCAGCAGTGCCCTCGGGGCGGGAGACTCGGGTGAGCAGTTCTTC. Translation: CASSALGAGDSGEQFF.

The gene calls are TRBV27 and TRBJ1-4, with TRBD1 matching over 7 bases. Germline CDR1 is MNHEY and CDR2 is SMNVEV (reference sequence). The CDR3 length is 15 residues. V dropped 7 bases and J dropped 5; count of bases not matched to a gene: 10. DNA of the CDR3: TGTGCCAGCACTCCACTCGGGACAGTCAATGAAAAACTGTTTTTT. This codes for CASTPLGTVNEKLFF. Filled out from reference TRBV27 and TRBJ1-4, the complete variable domain reads EAQVTQNPRYLITVTGKKLTVTCSQNMNHEYMSWYRQDPGLGLRQIYYSMNVEVTDKGDVPEGYKVSRKEKRNFPLILESPSPNQTSLYFCASTPLGTVNEKLFFGSGTQLSVL.

This chain connects TRBV4-1 to TRBJ2-3, with 10 nucleotides matching TRBD1. Germline V gene sequence: CDR1 MGHRA, CDR2 YSYEKL. V lost 2 bases, J lost 1 base, and 3 bases stayed unmatched. The CDR3 has 16 amino acids. Written as DNA, the CDR3 is TGCGCCAGCAGCCAATCCGGGACAGGGGGCACAGATACGCAGTATTTT. Its translation: CASSQSGTGGTDTQYF.

This chain connects TRBV28 to TRBJ1-1; D gene ambiguous. V was trimmed by 7 bases and J by 3 bases, leaving 12 bases between them. The CDR3 runs to 13 residues. The germline V gene has CDR1 MDHEN and CDR2 SYDVKM. The DNA of the CDR3 is TGTGCCAGCAACACTTATAGCGACACTGAAGCTTTCTTT. This translates into CASNTYSDTEAFF.

The chain carries TRBV6-5 and TRBJ2-2, with D unclear. V was cut by 6 bases and J by 1 base, with 9 bases left in between. Germline CDR1 and CDR2: MNHEY and SVGAGI. This CDR3 comprises 14 residues. The CDR3 DNA reads as TGTGCCAGCAGCGGAAACCGGAACACCGGGGAGCTGTTTTTT. It yields the protein CASSGNRNTGELFF.

This chain links TRBV30 with TRBJ1-1; 7 nucleotides line up with TRBD1. The ends lost 6 bases at V and 3 bases at J; junction bases unmatched: 13. This CDR3 has 15 amino acids. The germline V gene encodes CDR1 GTSNPN and CDR2 SVGIG (reference sequence). CDR3 sequence reads: CACSIRGRGDTEAFF. CDR3 in DNA: TGTGCCTGCAGTATAAGGGGGCGCGGGGACACTGAAGCTTTCTTT.

This clone was picked up one time. The chain carries TRBV5-4 and TRBJ1-2; tentative D call: TRBD1 (5 bases). Trimming took 1 base from V and 7 from J, leaving 17 bases between them. The CDR3 consists of 15 residues. The germline gives CDR1 SGHNT, CDR2 YYREEE (reference sequence). The CDR3 DNA is TGTGCCAGCAGCTTGTTTGGGTCCAGCAGGGTTGGCTACACCTTC. Translating it yields CASSLFGSSRVGYTF.

The V gene is TRBV30, the J gene TRBJ1-2; D gene uncertain. V lost 3 bases to trimming and J lost 5 bases, with 10 bases between them. CDR3 size: 12 residues. The germline gives CDR1 GTSNPN, CDR2 SVGIG (reference sequence). The CDR3 DNA reads TGTGCCTGGAGCGAACAGAGTTATGGCTACACCTTC. Its protein product is CAWSEQSYGYTF.

The V call is TRBV7-9, the J call TRBJ1-1; tentative D call: TRBD1 (5 bases). Germline CDR1 and CDR2: SEHNR and FQNEAQ (reference sequence). Trimming removed 5 bases from V and 8 bases from J, with 9 bases in between. The CDR3 covers 11 residues. CDR3 sequence (DNA): TGTGCCAGCAGCCGTGACAGAGAAGCTTTCTTT. Residues: CASSRDREAFF.

J is TRBJ1-2 and V is TRBV5-5; maybe TRBD1 (5 bases). Germline V gene sequence: CDR1 SGHKS, CDR2 YYEKEE (reference sequence). Trimming took 3 bases from V and 0 from J, leaving 12 bases between them. The CDR3 spans 15 residues. Written as DNA, the CDR3 is TGTGCCAGCAGCTCACCGGACAAGGCTAACTATGGCTACACCTTC. Translation gives CASSSPDKANYGYTF.

The chain joins TRBV6-1 to TRBJ2-4; either TRBD1 or TRBD2 may fit D (7 bases each). Germline V gene sequence: CDR1 MNHNS, CDR2 SASEGT. There are 13 residues in the CDR3. V shed 11 bases and J shed 3 bases, with 14 bases lying between them. This CDR3 reads CAAQGGSKNIQYF. The CDR3 nucleotides are TGTGCCGCCCAGGGGGGGAGCAAAAACATTCAGTACTTC.

The V call is TRBV28, the J call TRBJ2-5; 7 bases are shared with TRBD1. The CDR3 is 16 amino acids. The germline CDR1 and CDR2 sequences are MDHEN and SYDVKM. V was pared by 2 bases and J by 3 bases, with 9 bases of the junction left unmatched. The CDR3 bases are TGTGCCAGCAGTTTAGCCTCCGGGACAGCCGAAGAGACCCAGTACTTC. Translated, it gives CASSLASGTAEETQYF.